The 28 T cell receptor beta chains listed next were all sequenced from one sample in a study of spatial heterogeneity in lung cancer. Described time point: sample taken at primary tumor resection. From the 5' RACE reads, TCRdb called clonotypes with MiXCR, one entry per CDR3 protein. The sample contains about 21,000 distinct CDR3 sequences, around 4.3% of which appear only once. The sequencing used PBMCs, collected at surgery. All receptors come from a male donor with early-stage non-small cell lung cancer.

This clonotype has ten or more counts. This chain joins TRBV12-3 or TRBV12-4 and TRBJ2-6; 7 bases are a match to TRBD1. J gave up 4 bases and V 6 bases, and 6 bases lay outside the gene matches. CDR3 size: 15 residues. CDR3 DNA sequence: TGTGCCAGCAGCTCAACAGGGGTCGGGGCCAACGTCCTGACTTTC. Residues: CASSSTGVGANVLTF.

This clonotype was recorded at least ten times. V gene TRBV10-2 combines with J gene TRBJ2-3; perhaps TRBD2 as D (6 bases). Per germline, CDR1 WSHSY and CDR2 SAAADI. The V and J ends lost 5 bases and 3 bases respectively, with 18 bases between them. The CDR3 is made up of 16 amino acids. CDR3 protein: CASSWEEGPGTDTQYF. Here the CDR3 DNA reads TGCGCCAGCAGTTGGGAGGAGGGGCCGGGAACAGATACGCAGTATTTT.

This clonotype was counted many times. CDR3 nucleotide sequence: TGTGCCAGCAGCACAACAGGGAGCTCCTACAATGAGCAGTTCTTC. Its translation is CASSTTGSSYNEQFF. The chain has TRBV9 and TRBJ2-1, with a tentative D call TRBD1 (6 bases). The V gene lost 4 bases and the J gene lost 0 bases, with 11 bases spanning the gap. CDR1 is SGDLS and CDR2 is YYNGEE in the germline V gene. This CDR3 spans 15 amino acids.

Many counts were recorded for this clonotype. The chain uses TRBV6-2 or TRBV6-3 and TRBJ1-1, with no clear D. Germline V gene data show CDR1 as MNHEY and CDR2 as SVGEGT. V was shortened by 6 bases and J by 4 bases, with 12 bases between the two germline ends. The CDR3 covers 13 residues. CDR3 loop: CASSRDQVTEAFF. The DNA for the CDR3 is TGTGCCAGCAGCCGCGACCAGGTCACTGAAGCTTTCTTT.

In this sample, this clonotype turned up a few times. The V gene is TRBV12-3 or TRBV12-4, the J gene TRBJ2-2; TRBD2 agrees at 12 bases. There are 17 residues in the CDR3. The V and J ends lost 5 bases and 5 bases, in that order; junction bases with no gene match: 9. CDR3 loop: CASSLTSGSGWTGELFF. DNA for the CDR3: TGTGCCAGCAGTCTGACTAGCGGGAGCGGATGGACCGGGGAGCTGTTTTTT.

This clonotype occurred many times. CDR3 bases: TGTGCCAGCAGCCTTTGGGGGGAGCGGAACACCGGGGAGCTGTTTTTT. This gives the protein CASSLWGERNTGELFF. The chain joins TRBV6-5 to TRBJ2-2, with D possibly TRBD2 on 6 matching bases. V lost 6 bases, J lost 1 base, and 15 bases lay in between. The CDR3 has 16 amino acids. Germline CDR1 and CDR2: MNHEY and SVGAGI.

In its sample, this clonotype is medium-sized (0.01 to 0.1%). This chain connects TRBV5-1 to TRBJ1-1; D uncertain. The CDR3 totals 13 residues. The germline V gene encodes CDR1 SGHRS and CDR2 YFSETQ. V was clipped by 1 base and J by 0 bases, with 4 bases between them. DNA for the CDR3: TGCGCCAGCAGCTTGAACATGAACACTGAAGCTTTCTTT. Its translation: CASSLNMNTEAFF.

V usage is TRBV19 and J usage is TRBJ2-2; TRBD2 aligns across 13 bases. Germline loops: CDR1 LNHDA, CDR2 SQIVND (reference sequence). The CDR3 consists of 17 residues. V dropped 8 bases and J dropped 6; count of bases not matched to a gene: 12. The CDR3 loop is CASCPRGLAGDPGELFF. CDR3 coding DNA: TGTGCCAGTTGTCCAAGAGGACTAGCGGGAGACCCCGGGGAGCTGTTTTTT.

The sample holds many counts of this clonotype. The J gene is TRBJ2-7, the V gene TRBV18; D call uncertain. The CDR3 runs to 13 residues. Trimming removed 3 bases from V and 0 bases from J, with 6 bases in between. The germline gives CDR1 KGHSH, CDR2 LQKENI. For the CDR3, the DNA is TGTGCCAGCTCACCGGCGGACTCCTACGAGCAGTACTTC. This translates into CASSPADSYEQYF.

This clonotype was found many times. This chain joins TRBV6-2 or TRBV6-3 and TRBJ2-7, with D tentatively TRBD2 (5 bases). From germline, CDR1 is MNHEY and CDR2 SVGEGT. This CDR3 is built from 17 residues. Trimming removed 5 bases at V and 0 bases at J, with 20 bases between. CDR3 protein: CASSPRRASAFSYEQYF. The CDR3 DNA reads as TGTGCCAGCAGTCCAAGGCGGGCATCCGCTTTCTCCTACGAGCAGTACTTC.

This clonotype was counted ten times or more. V and J are TRBV10-3 and TRBJ2-7; 10 nucleotides agree with TRBD2. Germline-derived CDR1 and CDR2 are ENHRY and SYGVKD. CDR3 size: 13 residues. V dropped 5 bases and J dropped 3; count of bases not matched to a gene: 1. The CDR3 sequence: CAISLAGGYEQYF. CDR3 DNA sequence: TGTGCCATCAGTTTAGCGGGGGGCTACGAGCAGTACTTC.

By sample fraction, this clonotype is medium-sized. The chain employs TRBV12-3 or TRBV12-4 and TRBJ2-1, with TRBD1 matching 11 bases. The CDR3 totals 15 residues. V lost 7 bases, J lost 10 bases, and 12 bases stayed unmatched. The CDR3 protein is CASIQMGQGDLEQFF. The CDR3 DNA reads TGTGCCAGCATACAGATGGGACAGGGGGATTTAGAGCAGTTCTTC.

This clonotype was seen at least ten times. J is TRBJ1-2 and V is TRBV6-1; 7 nucleotides align to TRBD1. The germline V gene has CDR1 MNHNS and CDR2 SASEGT. J gave up 3 bases and V 9 bases, and 10 bases lay outside the gene matches. CDR3 length: 14 residues. CDR3 DNA sequence: TGTGCCAGTTTCTTCCAGGGGGGAGACTATGGCTACACCTTC. Its translation: CASFFQGGDYGYTF.

There are many counts of this clonotype. The V call is TRBV5-1, the J call TRBJ2-4; no firm D call. Germline V gene data show CDR1 as SGHRS and CDR2 as YFSETQ. V dropped 0 bases and J dropped 5 bases, with 6 bases sitting between them. The CDR3 loop spans 13 amino acids. The CDR3 is CASSLVAENIQYF. In nucleotides, the CDR3 is TGCGCCAGCAGCTTGGTAGCAGAAAACATTCAGTACTTC.

This clonotype came up a few times. J is TRBJ2-7 and V is TRBV7-2; 12 nucleotides match TRBD1. Trimming took 5 bases from V and 4 from J; bases not matched to a gene: 9. The CDR3 is 16 amino acids. CDR1 and CDR2 from the germline V gene are SGHTA and FQGNSA. CDR3 loop: CASSLTGTGGRYEQYF. Here the CDR3 DNA reads TGTGCCAGCAGCCTTACCGGGACAGGGGGCAGGTACGAGCAGTACTTC.

Sample share makes this clonotype medium-sized. V is TRBV9 and J is TRBJ2-1, with D perhaps TRBD1 or TRBD2 (5 bases each). Germline-derived CDR1 and CDR2 are SGDLS and YYNGEE. The CDR3 runs 16 residues. V lost 0 bases and J lost 7, with 17 bases in between. For the CDR3, the DNA is TGTGCCAGCAGCGTAGGAGGGGTAACCACGAGGAATGAGCAGTTCTTC. Its translation: CASSVGGVTTRNEQFF.

This clonotype has ten or more counts. The gene calls are TRBV7-9 and TRBJ2-3; 11 positions match TRBD2. The CDR3 sequence is 15 residues long. The ends lost 6 bases at V and 1 base at J; junction bases unmatched: 3. The germline CDR1 and CDR2 sequences are SEHNR and FQNEAQ (reference sequence). The CDR3 sequence: CASRLGLAGTDTQYF. CDR3 nucleotides: TGTGCCAGCAGACTGGGACTAGCGGGCACAGATACGCAGTATTTT.

This clonotype has at least ten counts. This sequence joins TRBV28 and TRBJ2-2; 10 positions match TRBD1. This CDR3 is 16 amino acids long. Germline V gene lookup returns CDR1 MDHEN and CDR2 SYDVKM. After removal of 5 bases from V and 3 bases from J, the junction contained 6 bases not matched to a gene. CDR3 DNA sequence: TGTGCCAGCAGTCAGCCGGGACAGGGGTACACCGGGGAGCTGTTTTTT. Protein sequence: CASSQPGQGYTGELFF.

This clonotype was counted ten times or more. The rearrangement joins TRBV7-2 to TRBJ2-3; 7 nucleotides match TRBD1. Germline V gene lookup returns CDR1 SGHTA and CDR2 FQGNSA. Trimming took 1 base from V and 0 from J; bases not matched to a gene: 4. The CDR3 has 16 residues. The CDR3 DNA reads TGTGCCAGCAGCTTAGTGGACAGGCTCAGCACAGATACGCAGTATTTT. Its protein is CASSLVDRLSTDTQYF.

This clonotype occurred many times. V is TRBV11-2 and J is TRBJ2-5; D tentatively reads TRBD1 or TRBD2 (5 bases each). CDR1 and CDR2 from the germline V gene are SGHAT and FQNNGV. V was pared by 3 bases and J by 4 bases, with 12 bases between. The CDR3 is made up of 14 amino acids. This CDR3 is CASSLGELGETQYF. The CDR3, as DNA: TGTGCCAGCAGCTTGGGGGAACTTGGAGAGACCCAGTACTTC.

In its sample, this clonotype was seen many times. V and J are TRBV6-5 and TRBJ2-7, with D unresolved. The CDR3 sequence is 15 residues long. Looked up from germline, CDR1 is MNHEY and CDR2 is SVGAGI. Trimming took off 2 bases at V and 2 bases at J, with 13 bases between the two ends. The CDR3 DNA follows: TGTGCCAGCAGTTACGGAGACGCCTCCCCCTACGAGCAGTACTTC. It translates to CASSYGDASPYEQYF.

This clonotype has a count of ten or more. In DNA form, the CDR3 reads TGCAGCGTTTTAAAACTAGCGGGAGTAAGGTACGAGCAGTACTTC. Protein: CSVLKLAGVRYEQYF. V gene TRBV29-1 combines with J gene TRBJ2-7; TRBD2 matches at 11 bases. Germline V lookup: CDR1 SQVTM, CDR2 ANQGSEA. V dropped 5 bases and J dropped 4; count of bases not matched to a gene: 10. The CDR3 runs 15 residues.

This clonotype is medium-sized within its sample. This sequence joins TRBV6-5 and TRBJ1-5, with D possibly TRBD1 on 5 matching bases. The CDR3 length is 14 residues. V lost 7 bases and J lost 2, with 12 bases in between. Germline loops: CDR1 MNHEY, CDR2 SVGAGI. This chain's CDR3 is CASTKGAGNQPQHF. The CDR3 nucleotides are TGTGCCAGCACCAAAGGGGCTGGCAATCAGCCCCAGCATTTT.

This clonotype has at least ten counts. V usage is TRBV9 and J usage is TRBJ1-2, with D perhaps matching TRBD1 (5 bases). CDR1 is SGDLS and CDR2 is YYNGEE in the germline V gene. CDR3 length equals 13 residues. The V gene lost 3 bases and the J gene lost 1 base, with 7 bases spanning the gap. CDR3 region: CASSATVNYGYTF. The CDR3 DNA is TGTGCCAGCAGCGCGACAGTTAACTATGGCTACACCTTC.

This clonotype has at least ten counts. This rearrangement joins TRBV2 to TRBJ2-7; 10 nucleotides line up with TRBD1. V lost 6 bases, J lost 6 bases, and 11 bases stayed unmatched. Germline V gene data show CDR1 as SNHLY and CDR2 as FYNNEI. The CDR3 is 15 amino acids. The CDR3 region is CASRENRDRGFEQYF. The CDR3 DNA sequence: TGTGCCAGCAGAGAAAACCGGGACAGGGGATTCGAGCAGTACTTC. The full variable domain, completed using reference TRBV2 and TRBJ2-7, is EPEVTQTPSHQVTQMGQEVILRCVPISNHLYFYWYRQILGQKVEFLVSFYNNEISEKSEIFDDQFSVERPDGSNFTLKIRSTKLEDSAMYFCASRENRDRGFEQYFGPGTRLTVT.

This clonotype appeared many times. The chain joins TRBV6-5 to TRBJ2-5, with D tentatively TRBD1 (5 bases). The CDR3 is 14 residues long. Germline values: CDR1 MNHEY, CDR2 SVGAGI. V shed 4 bases and J shed 4 bases, with 13 bases lying between them. The CDR3 nucleotides are TGTGCCAGCAGTTTAGCAGGGTTCGTAGAGACCCAGTACTTC. This translates into CASSLAGFVETQYF.

CDR3 loop: CASSDSTRSSYEQYF. The DNA of the CDR3 is TGTGCCAGCAGTGACTCGACTAGGTCCTCCTACGAGCAGTACTTC. The genes are TRBV6-4 and TRBJ2-7, with D perhaps TRBD2 (6 bases). The CDR3 runs to 15 residues. V lost 0 bases, J lost 0 bases, and 9 bases lay in between. The germline CDR1 and CDR2 sequences are MRHNA and SNTAGT.

At least ten counts were recorded for this clonotype. The V and J genes are TRBV2 and TRBJ1-5, with a tentative D call TRBD1 (6 bases). Per the germline V gene, CDR1 is SNHLY and CDR2 is FYNNEI. This CDR3 is 14 amino acids long. Trimming cost V 5 bases and J 4 bases, with 12 bases left between them. This chain's CDR3 is CASSTNRENQPQHF. CDR3 DNA: TGTGCCAGCAGTACTAACAGGGAAAATCAGCCCCAGCATTTT.